Sequencing of this TCR beta chain was carried out in a study of blood T cell repertoires in COVID-19. The method was immunoSEQ multiplex PCR; TCRdb's version includes in-frame clones alone and lacks a portion of them. Of some 240,000 clones in the sample, around 90% were seen once. The V gene end was trimmed by 2 bases and the J gene end by 3 bases; junction bases not matched to a gene: 1. CDR1 and CDR2 from the germline V gene are LGHNA and YSLEER. This CDR3 region has 13 residues. The sequence came from a woman in her 40s who had been exposed to COVID-19. Material: PBMCs or T cells enriched from blood (not recorded which). V gene TRBV4-3 combines with J gene TRBJ2-7; TRBD1 matches at 7 bases. This CDR3 is CASSQHRGYEQYF. The CDR3 coding sequence is TGCGCCAGCAGCCAACACAGGGGCTACGAGCAGTACTTC.